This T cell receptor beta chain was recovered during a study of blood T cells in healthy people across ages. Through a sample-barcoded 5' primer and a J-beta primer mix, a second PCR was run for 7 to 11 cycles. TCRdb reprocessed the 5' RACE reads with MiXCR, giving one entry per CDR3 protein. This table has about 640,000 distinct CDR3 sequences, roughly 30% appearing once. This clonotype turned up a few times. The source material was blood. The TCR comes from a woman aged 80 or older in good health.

The DNA for the CDR3 is TGTGCCAGCAGTTTATTGAGGAGGGAAGGGACTGAAGCTTTCTTT. Encoded protein: CASSLLRREGTEAFF. The chain employs TRBV28 and TRBJ1-1; D ambiguous. CDR3 size: 15 residues. Germline V gene sequence: CDR1 MDHEN, CDR2 SYDVKM. V shed 1 base and J shed 5 bases, with 14 bases lying between them.